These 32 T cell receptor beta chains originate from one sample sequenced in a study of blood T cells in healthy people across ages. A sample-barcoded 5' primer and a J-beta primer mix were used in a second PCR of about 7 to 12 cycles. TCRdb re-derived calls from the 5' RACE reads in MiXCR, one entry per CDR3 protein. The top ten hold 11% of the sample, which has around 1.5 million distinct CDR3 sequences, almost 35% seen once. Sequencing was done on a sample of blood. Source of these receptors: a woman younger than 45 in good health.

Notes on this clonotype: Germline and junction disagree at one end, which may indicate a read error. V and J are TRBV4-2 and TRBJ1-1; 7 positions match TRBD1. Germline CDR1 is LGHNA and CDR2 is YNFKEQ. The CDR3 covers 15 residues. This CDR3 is CANSQGGSLNTEAFF. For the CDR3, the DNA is TGTGCCAACAGCCAGGGGGGGTCCTTGAACACTGAAGCTTTCTTT.

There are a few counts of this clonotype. The CDR3 region is CASSVAGNPHEQYF. CDR3 in DNA: TGTGCCAGCAGCGTGGCCGGGAACCCCCACGAGCAGTACTTC. This sequence joins TRBV7-9 and TRBJ2-7; TRBD2 might be the D (5 bases). The germline V gene encodes CDR1 SEHNR and CDR2 FQNEAQ (reference sequence). The CDR3 length is 14 residues. V lost 5 bases to trimming and J lost 5 bases, with 16 bases between them.

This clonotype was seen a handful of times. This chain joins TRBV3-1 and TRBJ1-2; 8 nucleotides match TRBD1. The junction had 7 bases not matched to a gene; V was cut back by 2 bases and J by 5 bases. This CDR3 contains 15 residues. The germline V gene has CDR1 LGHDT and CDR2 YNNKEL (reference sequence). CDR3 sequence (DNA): TGTGCCAGCAGCCAACCGGGACAGGACCAATATGGCTACACCTTC. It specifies CASSQPGQDQYGYTF.

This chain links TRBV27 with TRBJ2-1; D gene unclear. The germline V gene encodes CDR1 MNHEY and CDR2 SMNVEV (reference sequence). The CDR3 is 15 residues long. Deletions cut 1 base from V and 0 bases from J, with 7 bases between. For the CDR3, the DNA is TGTGCCAGCAGTTTATGGGCTCACTCCTACAATGAGCAGTTCTTC. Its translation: CASSLWAHSYNEQFF.

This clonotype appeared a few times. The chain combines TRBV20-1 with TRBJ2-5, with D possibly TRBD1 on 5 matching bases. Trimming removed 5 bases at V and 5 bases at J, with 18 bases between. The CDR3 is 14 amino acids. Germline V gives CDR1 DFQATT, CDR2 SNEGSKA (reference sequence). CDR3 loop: CSAEAGQGVETQYF. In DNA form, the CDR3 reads TGCAGTGCTGAGGCAGGGCAGGGTGTGGAGACCCAGTACTTC.

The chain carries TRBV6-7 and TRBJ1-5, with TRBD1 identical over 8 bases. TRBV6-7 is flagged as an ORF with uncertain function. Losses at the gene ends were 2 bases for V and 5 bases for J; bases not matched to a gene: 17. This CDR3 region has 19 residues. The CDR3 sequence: CASSYPTGAHPEGDQPQHF. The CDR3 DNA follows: TGTGCCAGCAGTTACCCGACAGGGGCCCACCCGGAGGGCGATCAGCCCCAGCATTTT.

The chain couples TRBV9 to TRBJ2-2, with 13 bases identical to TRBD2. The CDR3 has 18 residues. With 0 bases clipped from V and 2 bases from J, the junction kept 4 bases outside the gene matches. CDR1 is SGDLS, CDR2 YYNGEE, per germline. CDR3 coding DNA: TGTGCCAGCAGCGTAGGGACTAGCGGGGGCCCAAACACCGGGGAGCTGTTTTTT. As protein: CASSVGTSGGPNTGELFF. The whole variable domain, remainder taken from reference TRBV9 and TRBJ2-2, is DSGVTQTPKHLITATGQRVTLRCSPRSGDLSVYWYQQSLDQGLQFLIQYYNGEERAKGNILERFSAQQFPDLHSELNLSSLELGDSALYFCASSVGTSGGPNTGELFFGEGSRLTVL.

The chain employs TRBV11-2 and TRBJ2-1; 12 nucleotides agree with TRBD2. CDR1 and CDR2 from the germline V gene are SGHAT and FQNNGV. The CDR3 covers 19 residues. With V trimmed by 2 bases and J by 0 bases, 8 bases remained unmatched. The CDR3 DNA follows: TGTGCCAGCAGCTTACATGGGACTAGCGGGCATAGCTCCTACAATGAGCAGTTCTTC. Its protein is CASSLHGTSGHSSYNEQFF.

CDR3 residues: CASSFRRDEQYF. The CDR3 region has the DNA TGTGCCAGCAGTTTCCGGCGGGACGAGCAGTACTTC. The rearrangement joins TRBV28 to TRBJ2-7; a weak D match, TRBD2 (5 bases). The V gene's germline CDR1 is MDHEN and CDR2 SYDVKM. This CDR3 has 12 residues. Trimming removed 3 bases at V and 5 bases at J, with 8 bases between.

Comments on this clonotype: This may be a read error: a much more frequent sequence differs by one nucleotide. For the CDR3, the DNA is TGCGCCAGCAGCCTAAAGCTTGGGGGCGAGCAGTACTTC. Amino acid sequence: CASSLKLGGEQYF. This chain links TRBV5-1 with TRBJ2-5; perhaps D is TRBD1 or TRBD2 (5 bases each). The J call may be mistaken, given a closer DNA end match to TRBJ2-7. CDR3 length: 13 amino acids. Germline values: CDR1 SGHRS, CDR2 YFSETQ.

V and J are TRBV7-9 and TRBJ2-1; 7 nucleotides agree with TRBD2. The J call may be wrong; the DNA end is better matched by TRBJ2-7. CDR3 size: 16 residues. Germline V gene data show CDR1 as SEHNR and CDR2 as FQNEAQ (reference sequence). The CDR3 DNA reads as TGTGCCAGCAGCTTAGCCGCGGGAGTATCCTACAATGAGCAGTACTTC. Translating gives CASSLAAGVSYNEQYF.

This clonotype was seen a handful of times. The CDR3 sequence is CAWEDFDSLTDTQYF. Here the CDR3 DNA reads TGTGCCTGGGAGGACTTCGACAGCCTCACAGATACGCAGTATTTT. The genes are TRBV30 and TRBJ2-3, with D perhaps TRBD1 or TRBD2 (5 bases each). The V end lost 5 bases, the J end lost 2 bases, and 17 bases lay between the germline ends. CDR3 length: 15 residues. Germline CDR1 reads GTSNPN; CDR2 reads SVGIG (reference sequence).

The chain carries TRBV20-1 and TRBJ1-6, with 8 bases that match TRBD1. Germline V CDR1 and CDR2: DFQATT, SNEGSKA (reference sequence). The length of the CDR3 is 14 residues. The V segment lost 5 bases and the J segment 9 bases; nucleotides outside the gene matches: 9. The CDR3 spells CSARSDRDSSPLHF. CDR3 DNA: TGCAGTGCTCGCTCGGACAGGGACTCTTCACCCCTCCACTTT.

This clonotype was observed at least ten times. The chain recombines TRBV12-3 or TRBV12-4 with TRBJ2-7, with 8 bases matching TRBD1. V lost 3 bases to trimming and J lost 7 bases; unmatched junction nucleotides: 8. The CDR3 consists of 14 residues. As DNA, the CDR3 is TGTGCCAGCAGTTTCAGGGGGCTAGCGTCGGAGCAGTACTTC. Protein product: CASSFRGLASEQYF.

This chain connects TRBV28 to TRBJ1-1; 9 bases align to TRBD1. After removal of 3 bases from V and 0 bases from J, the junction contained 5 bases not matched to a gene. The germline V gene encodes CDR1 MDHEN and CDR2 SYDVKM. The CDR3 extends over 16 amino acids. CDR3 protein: CASSLWGTGMNTEAFF. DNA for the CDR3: TGTGCCAGCAGTTTGTGGGGGACAGGGATGAACACTGAAGCTTTCTTT.

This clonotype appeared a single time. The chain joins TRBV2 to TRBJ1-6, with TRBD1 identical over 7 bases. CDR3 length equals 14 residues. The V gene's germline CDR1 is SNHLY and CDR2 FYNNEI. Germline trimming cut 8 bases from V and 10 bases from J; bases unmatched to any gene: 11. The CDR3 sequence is CASEGAFSWSPLHF. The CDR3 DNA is TGTGCCAGCGAGGGGGCCTTCTCTTGGTCACCCCTCCACTTT.

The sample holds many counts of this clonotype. The CDR3 sequence: CASRGGRGGSYEQYF. CDR3 sequence (DNA): TGCGCCAGCAGGGGAGGGAGGGGTGGCTCCTACGAGCAGTACTTC. V usage is TRBV10-2 and J usage is TRBJ2-7; 7 bases match TRBD2. The CDR3 loop spans 15 amino acids. V lost 6 bases and J lost 0; bases outside the gene matches: 8. CDR1 is WSHSY, CDR2 SAAADI, per germline.

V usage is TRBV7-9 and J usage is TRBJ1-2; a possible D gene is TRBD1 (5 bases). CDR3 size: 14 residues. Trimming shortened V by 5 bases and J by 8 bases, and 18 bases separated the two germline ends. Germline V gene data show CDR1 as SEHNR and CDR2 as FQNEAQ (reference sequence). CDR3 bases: TGTGCCAGCAGCCCTCGGGACGGCGGATTAGGCTACACCTTC. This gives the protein CASSPRDGGLGYTF.

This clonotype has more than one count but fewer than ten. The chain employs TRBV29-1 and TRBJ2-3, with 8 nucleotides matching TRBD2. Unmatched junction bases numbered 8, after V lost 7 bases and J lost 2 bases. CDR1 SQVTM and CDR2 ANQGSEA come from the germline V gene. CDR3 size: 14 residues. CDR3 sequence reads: CSATSAGATDTQYF. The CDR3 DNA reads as TGCAGCGCCACTTCAGCGGGGGCCACAGATACGCAGTATTTT.

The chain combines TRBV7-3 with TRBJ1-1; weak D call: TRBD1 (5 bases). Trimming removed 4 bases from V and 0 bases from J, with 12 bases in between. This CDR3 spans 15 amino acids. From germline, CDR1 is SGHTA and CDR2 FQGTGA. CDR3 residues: CASSSGGPMNTEAFF. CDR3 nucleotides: TGTGCCAGCAGCTCCGGGGGACCCATGAACACTGAAGCTTTCTTT.

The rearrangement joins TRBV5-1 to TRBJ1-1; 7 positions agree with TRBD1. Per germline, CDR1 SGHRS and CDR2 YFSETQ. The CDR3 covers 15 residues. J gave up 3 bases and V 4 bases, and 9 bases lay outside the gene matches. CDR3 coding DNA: TGCGCCAGCAGCGAGACAGGGTCCATGGACACTGAAGCTTTCTTT. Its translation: CASSETGSMDTEAFF.

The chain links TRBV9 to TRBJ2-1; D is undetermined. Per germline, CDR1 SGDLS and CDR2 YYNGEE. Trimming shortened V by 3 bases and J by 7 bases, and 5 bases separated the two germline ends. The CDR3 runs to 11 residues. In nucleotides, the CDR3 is TGTGCCAGCAGCGGTAAAAATGAGCAGTTCTTC. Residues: CASSGKNEQFF.

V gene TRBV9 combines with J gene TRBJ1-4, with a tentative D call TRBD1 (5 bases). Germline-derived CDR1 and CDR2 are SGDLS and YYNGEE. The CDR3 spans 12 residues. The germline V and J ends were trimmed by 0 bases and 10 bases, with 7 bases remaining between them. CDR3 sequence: CASSVAQGKLFF. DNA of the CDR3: TGTGCCAGCAGCGTAGCTCAGGGAAAACTGTTTTTT.

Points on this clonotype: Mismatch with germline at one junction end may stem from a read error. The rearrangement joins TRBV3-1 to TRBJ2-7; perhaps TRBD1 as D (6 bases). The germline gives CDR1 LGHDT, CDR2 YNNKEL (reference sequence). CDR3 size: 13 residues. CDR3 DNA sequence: TGTGCCAGCAACCAACAGGGTTCCTACGAGCAGTACTTC. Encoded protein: CASNQQGSYEQYF.

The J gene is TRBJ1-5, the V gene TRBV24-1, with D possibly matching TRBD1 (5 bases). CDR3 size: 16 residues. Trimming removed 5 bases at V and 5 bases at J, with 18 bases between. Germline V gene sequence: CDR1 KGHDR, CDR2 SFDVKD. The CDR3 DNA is TGTGCCACCAGTGGGGGGGGACTTCCGGACGATCAGCCCCAGCATTTT. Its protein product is CATSGGGLPDDQPQHF.

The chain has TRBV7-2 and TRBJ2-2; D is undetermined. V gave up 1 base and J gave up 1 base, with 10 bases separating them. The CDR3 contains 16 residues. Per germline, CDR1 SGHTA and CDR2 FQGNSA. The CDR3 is CASSLGGRQNTGELFF. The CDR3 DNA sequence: TGTGCCAGCAGCTTAGGTGGCCGGCAGAACACCGGGGAGCTGTTTTTT.

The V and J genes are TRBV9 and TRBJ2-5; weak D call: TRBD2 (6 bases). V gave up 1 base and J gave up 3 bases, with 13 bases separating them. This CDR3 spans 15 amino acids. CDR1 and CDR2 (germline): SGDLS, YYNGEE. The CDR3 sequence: CASSVSLEGKETQYF. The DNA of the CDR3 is TGTGCCAGCAGCGTAAGCCTGGAGGGGAAAGAGACCCAGTACTTC.

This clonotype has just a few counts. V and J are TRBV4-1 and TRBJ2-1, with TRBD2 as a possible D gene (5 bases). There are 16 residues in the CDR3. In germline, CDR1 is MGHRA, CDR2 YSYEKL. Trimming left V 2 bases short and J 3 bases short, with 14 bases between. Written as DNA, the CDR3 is TGCGCCAGCAGCCAACTGGACTTGCTAGTCTACAATGAGCAGTTCTTC. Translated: CASSQLDLLVYNEQFF.

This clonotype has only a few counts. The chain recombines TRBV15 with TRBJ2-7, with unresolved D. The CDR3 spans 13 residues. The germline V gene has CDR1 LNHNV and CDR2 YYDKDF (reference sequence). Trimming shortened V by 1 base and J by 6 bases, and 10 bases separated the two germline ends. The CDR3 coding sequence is TGTGCCACCAGCAGAGCACGAGTCAGCGAGCAGTACTTC. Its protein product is CATSRARVSEQYF.

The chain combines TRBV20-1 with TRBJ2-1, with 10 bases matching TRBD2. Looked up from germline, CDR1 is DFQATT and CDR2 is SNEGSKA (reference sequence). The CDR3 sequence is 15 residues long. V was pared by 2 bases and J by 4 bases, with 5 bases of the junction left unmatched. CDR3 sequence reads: CSARKLAGQYNEQFF. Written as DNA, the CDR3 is TGCAGTGCTAGAAAACTAGCGGGGCAATACAATGAGCAGTTCTTC.

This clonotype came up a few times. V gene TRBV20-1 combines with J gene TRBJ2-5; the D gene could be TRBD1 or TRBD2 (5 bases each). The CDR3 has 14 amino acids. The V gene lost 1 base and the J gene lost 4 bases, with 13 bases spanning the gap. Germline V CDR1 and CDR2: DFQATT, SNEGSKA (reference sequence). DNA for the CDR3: TGCAGTGCTAGAGTCCCGGCAGGGAGAGAGACCCAGTACTTC. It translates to CSARVPAGRETQYF.

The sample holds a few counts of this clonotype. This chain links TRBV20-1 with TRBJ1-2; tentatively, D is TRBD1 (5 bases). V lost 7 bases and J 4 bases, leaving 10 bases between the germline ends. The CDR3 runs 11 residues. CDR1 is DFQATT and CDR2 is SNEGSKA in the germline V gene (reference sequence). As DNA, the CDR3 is TGCAGTGGGAAAAGGGGCTATGGCTACACCTTC. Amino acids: CSGKRGYGYTF.